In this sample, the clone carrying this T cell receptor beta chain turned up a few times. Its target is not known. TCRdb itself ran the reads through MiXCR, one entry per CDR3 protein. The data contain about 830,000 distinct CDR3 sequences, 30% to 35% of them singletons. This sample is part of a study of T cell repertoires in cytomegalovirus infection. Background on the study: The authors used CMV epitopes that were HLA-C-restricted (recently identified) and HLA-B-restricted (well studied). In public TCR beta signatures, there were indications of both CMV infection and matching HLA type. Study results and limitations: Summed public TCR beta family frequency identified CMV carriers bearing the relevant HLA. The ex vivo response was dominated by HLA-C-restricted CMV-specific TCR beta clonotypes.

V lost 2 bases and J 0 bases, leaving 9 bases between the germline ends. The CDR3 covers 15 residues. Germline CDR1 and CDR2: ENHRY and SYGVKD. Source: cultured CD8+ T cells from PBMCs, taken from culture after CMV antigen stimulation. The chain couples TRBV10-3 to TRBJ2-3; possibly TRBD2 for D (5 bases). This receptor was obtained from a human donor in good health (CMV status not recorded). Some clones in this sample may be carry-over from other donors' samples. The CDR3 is CAISEISGSTDTQYF. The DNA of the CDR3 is TGTGCCATCAGTGAGATAAGCGGTAGCACAGATACGCAGTATTTT.